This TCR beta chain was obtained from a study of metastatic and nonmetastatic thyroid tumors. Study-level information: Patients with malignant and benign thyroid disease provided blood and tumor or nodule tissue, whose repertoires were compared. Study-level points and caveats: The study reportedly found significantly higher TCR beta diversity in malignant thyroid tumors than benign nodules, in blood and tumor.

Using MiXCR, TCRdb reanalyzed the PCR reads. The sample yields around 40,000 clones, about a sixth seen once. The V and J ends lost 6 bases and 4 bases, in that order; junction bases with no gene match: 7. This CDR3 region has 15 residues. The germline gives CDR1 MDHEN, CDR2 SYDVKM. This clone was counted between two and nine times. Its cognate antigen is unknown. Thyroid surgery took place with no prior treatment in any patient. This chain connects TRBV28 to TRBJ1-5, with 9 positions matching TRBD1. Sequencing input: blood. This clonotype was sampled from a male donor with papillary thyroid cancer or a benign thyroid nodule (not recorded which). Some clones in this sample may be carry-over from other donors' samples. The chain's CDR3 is CASRTGQGHNQPQHF. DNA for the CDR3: TGTGCCAGCAGGACGGGACAGGGACATAATCAGCCCCAGCATTTT.